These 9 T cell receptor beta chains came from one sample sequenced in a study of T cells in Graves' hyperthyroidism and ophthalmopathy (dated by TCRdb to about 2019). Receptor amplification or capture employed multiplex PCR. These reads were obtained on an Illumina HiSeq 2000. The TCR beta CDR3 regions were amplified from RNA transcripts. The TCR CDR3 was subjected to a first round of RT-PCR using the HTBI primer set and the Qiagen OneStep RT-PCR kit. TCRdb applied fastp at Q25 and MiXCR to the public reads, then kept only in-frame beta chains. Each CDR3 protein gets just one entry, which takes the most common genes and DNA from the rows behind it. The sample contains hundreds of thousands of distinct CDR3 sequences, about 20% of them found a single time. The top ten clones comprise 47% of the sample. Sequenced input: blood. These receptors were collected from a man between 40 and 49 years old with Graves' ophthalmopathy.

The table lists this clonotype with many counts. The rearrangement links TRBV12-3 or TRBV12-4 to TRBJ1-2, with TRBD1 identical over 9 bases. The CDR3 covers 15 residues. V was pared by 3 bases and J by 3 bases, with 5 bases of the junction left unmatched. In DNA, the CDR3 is TGTGCCAGCAGTTTCCCGGGACAGGGAGACTATGGCTACACCTTC. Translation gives CASSFPGQGDYGYTF.

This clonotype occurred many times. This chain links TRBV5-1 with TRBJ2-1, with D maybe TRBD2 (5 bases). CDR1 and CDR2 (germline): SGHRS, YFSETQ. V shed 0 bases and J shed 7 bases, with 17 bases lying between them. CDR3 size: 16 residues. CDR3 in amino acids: CASSLELGGRRNEQFF. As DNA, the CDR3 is TGCGCCAGCAGCTTGGAGTTAGGCGGGCGACGGAATGAGCAGTTCTTC.

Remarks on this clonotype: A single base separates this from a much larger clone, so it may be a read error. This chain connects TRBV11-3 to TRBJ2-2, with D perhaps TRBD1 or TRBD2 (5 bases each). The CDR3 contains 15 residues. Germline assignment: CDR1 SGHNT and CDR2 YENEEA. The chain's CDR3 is CASSPGRANTGELLF. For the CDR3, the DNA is TGTGCCAGCAGCCCAGGCAGGGCTAACACCGGGGAGCTGCTTTTT.

Written as DNA, the CDR3 is TGTGCCAGTAGTCTGGACATTCGGAACTATGGCTACACCTTC. This codes for CASSLDIRNYGYTF. The chain couples TRBV19 to TRBJ1-2; D is possibly TRBD1 (5 bases). This CDR3 is built from 14 residues. V lost 5 bases and J 2 bases, leaving 12 bases between the germline ends. Germline V gene data show CDR1 as LNHDA and CDR2 as SQIVND (reference sequence).

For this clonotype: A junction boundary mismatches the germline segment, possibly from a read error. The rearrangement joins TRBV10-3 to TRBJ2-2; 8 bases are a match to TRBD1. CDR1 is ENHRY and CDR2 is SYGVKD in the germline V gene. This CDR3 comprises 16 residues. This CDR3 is CAISEKPRQGTGELLF. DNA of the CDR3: TGTGCCATCAGTGAGAAGCCCCGACAGGGGACCGGGGAGCTGCTTTTT.

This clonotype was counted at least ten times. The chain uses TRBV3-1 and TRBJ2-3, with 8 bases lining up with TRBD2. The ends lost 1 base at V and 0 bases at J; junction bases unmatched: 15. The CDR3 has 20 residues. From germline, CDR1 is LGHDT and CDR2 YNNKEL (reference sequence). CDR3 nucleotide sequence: TGTGCCAGCAGCCAAGTAAGGTGGGTTAGCGGGATACCAAGCACAGATACGCAGTATTTT. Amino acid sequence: CASSQVRWVSGIPSTDTQYF.

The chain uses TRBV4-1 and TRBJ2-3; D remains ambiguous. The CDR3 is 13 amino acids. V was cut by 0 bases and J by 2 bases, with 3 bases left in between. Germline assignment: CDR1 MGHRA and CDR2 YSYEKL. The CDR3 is CASSQEATDTQYF. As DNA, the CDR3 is TGCGCCAGCAGCCAAGAGGCCACAGATACGCAGTATTTT.

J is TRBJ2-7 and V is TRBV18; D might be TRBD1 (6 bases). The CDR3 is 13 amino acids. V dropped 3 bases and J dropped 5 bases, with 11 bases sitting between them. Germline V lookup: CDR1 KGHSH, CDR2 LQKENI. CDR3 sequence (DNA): TGTGCCAGCTCACCCGTACAGGGAAACGAGCAGTACTTC. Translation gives CASSPVQGNEQYF.

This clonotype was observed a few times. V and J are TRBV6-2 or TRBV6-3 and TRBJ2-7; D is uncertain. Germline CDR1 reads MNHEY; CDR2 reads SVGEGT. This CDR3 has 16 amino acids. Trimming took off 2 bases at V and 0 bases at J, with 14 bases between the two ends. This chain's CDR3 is CASSYNPDGGSYEQYF. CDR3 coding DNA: TGTGCCAGCAGTTACAACCCAGATGGCGGCTCCTACGAGCAGTACTTC.